This record looks at one TCR beta chain sequence and its context. The target of this receptor is not known. Qualities for individual bases were not recorded, and no much larger clone is one base off. Inclusive of the bounding cysteine and phenylalanine, the CDR3 is 13 residues long. Only the CDR3 region is kept as DNA, spanning 39 bases read in frame from base 1. CDR1 and CDR2 are drawn from the germline V gene: SNHLY, FYNNEI. V loses 5 bases, J loses 4 bases, and the germline ends lie 11 bases apart. The source of the sample is a study of blood T cell repertoires in COVID-19 (dated by TCRdb to about 2020). At the level of the whole study: Collaborator samples came from the United States, Italy and Spain and covered acute and convalescent phases of COVID-19. A freely available public database, intended as a resource for researchers studying the immune response to SARS-CoV-2, is where the repertoires were released. The samples were drawn from two sources: the first 160 participants of the ongoing ImmuneRACE study, and 1,000 to 1,500 subjects contributed by 6 global collaborators. Subjects who had been exposed to COVID-19, were actively infected with it, or had recovered from it provided the deeply sampled blood TCRbeta repertoires that made up the dataset. Where HLA class I and class II types were available, the types were taken from metadata supplied by the sample provider, not from assay-based typing. The prospective study material was composed of cDNA or gDNA derived from T cells, B-cell-depleted T cells, or PBMCs. Nearly every sample came with metadata listing a de-identified subject ID, COVID-19 status, age in years and sex.

Findings and caveats that apply to the study as a whole: How much clinical and demographic metadata was included differed by source and by participant, and the metadata was provided uncurated.

TCRbeta CDR3 regions were amplified from genomic DNA using the immunoSEQ Assay, a bias-controlled multiplex PCR. The authors' pipeline ran thus. The number of nucleated cells in each sample was estimated by amplification of reference gene primers within the assay. To quantify the absolute abundance of each unique TCRbeta CDR3 rearrangement, sequence reads were collapsed and filtered. For each sample, productive Simpson clonality was calculated by taking the square root of Simpson's diversity index across productive rearrangements. What TCRdb holds here is the immuneACCESS table cut down to in-frame rearrangements. Part of the clones is not present; checked against another copy, under half of the missing clones reflect an unresolved V gene, and the others are unexplained. V, J and clone size reflect that table, while D and trimming were determined from the DNA. A total of about 23,000 clones appear in this sample, 86% of them only once. The ten top clones hold roughly an eighth of the sample.

The collaborating institutions used their own protocols to collect whole blood in K2EDTA tubes. For TCRbeta analysis, collaborators shipped samples in one of three forms: frozen whole blood, isolated PBMCs, or DNA extracted from either of those sample types. This clonotype was sampled from a woman aged 80 or over with active or convalescent COVID-19. The sequencing sample was made of peripheral blood. This receptor chain uses TRBV2 and TRBJ1-1; no D gene can be assigned with confidence. The CDR3 corresponds to CASSLTMTTEAFF. The DNA is as follows: TGTGCCAGCAGTCTTACTATGACCACTGAAGCTTTCTTT.